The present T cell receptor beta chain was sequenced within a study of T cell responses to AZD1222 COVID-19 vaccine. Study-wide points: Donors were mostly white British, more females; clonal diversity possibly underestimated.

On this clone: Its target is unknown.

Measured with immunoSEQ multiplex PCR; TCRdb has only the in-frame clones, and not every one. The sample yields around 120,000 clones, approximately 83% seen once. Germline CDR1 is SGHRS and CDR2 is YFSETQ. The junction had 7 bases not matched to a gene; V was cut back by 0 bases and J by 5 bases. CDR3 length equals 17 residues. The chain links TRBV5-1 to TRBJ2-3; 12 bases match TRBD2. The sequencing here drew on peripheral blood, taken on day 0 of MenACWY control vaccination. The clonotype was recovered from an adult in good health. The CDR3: CASSLGTSGDRRDTQYF. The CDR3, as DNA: TGCGCCAGCAGCTTGGGGACTAGCGGGGACCGCAGAGATACGCAGTATTTT.